This TCR beta chain was sequenced in a study of T-cell memory formation after mild COVID-19. MiXCR, run by TCRdb on the 5' RACE reads, gives a single entry per CDR3 protein. The sample holds about 390,000 distinct CDR3 sequences, about 17% seen once. This clonotype was seen a few times. Per the germline V gene, CDR1 is SQVTM and CDR2 is ANQGSEA. J was trimmed by 7 bases and V by 7 bases; bases with no gene match: 8. This CDR3 region has 13 residues. The receptor comes from a man aged 18 to 29 who had mild COVID-19 (a few samples of this study predate the infection). Cell type and time point are not known. The sequenced sample consisted of PBMCs or a T cell subset sorted from them (not recorded which). This rearrangement joins TRBV29-1 to TRBJ1-5; 9 nucleotides agree with TRBD1. Written as DNA, the CDR3 is TGCAGCGCGGGAGGGACAGGGTCACAGCCCCAGCATTTT. It specifies CSAGGTGSQPQHF.